The T cell receptor (beta chain) under discussion was sequenced for a study of shared clonotypes between healthy human individuals. The wider study: Those who served as donors were a couple of women and three men between the ages of 18 and 49.

As to this clone: The antigen remains unidentified.

Libraries were prepared by immunoSEQ multiplex PCR; TCRdb keeps only in-frame clonotypes and omits some of them. The sample lists fewer than 2.5 million clones, 93% occurring once. Donors included only healthy HIV-negative adults lacking recent acute infections or vaccinations. Study-level points and caveats: Deeper or shallower sequencing was expected to change how clonotypes are shared among donors. In general, naive subsets displayed greater estimated richness than memory subsets did.

Trimming removed 4 bases from V and 7 bases from J, with 14 bases in between. Germline V gene lookup returns CDR1 MGHRA and CDR2 YSYEKL. The CDR3 length is 13 residues. The sequencing sample was made of naive CD4+ T cells from PBMCs. Subset here: CD45RA+ positively selected. V gene TRBV4-1 combines with J gene TRBJ2-7; maybe TRBD1 (5 bases). The receptor was derived from a man between 18 and 29 years old in good health. Some clones in this sample may be carry-over from other donors' samples. The chain's CDR3 is CASSLGQLREQYF. Written as DNA, the CDR3 is TGCGCCAGCAGCCTGGGGCAGCTACGAGAGCAGTACTTC.